Listed here are 5 T cell receptor beta chains from one sample, sequenced in a study of T cells after yellow fever vaccination. TCRdb re-derived calls from the 5' RACE reads in MiXCR, one entry per CDR3 protein. Here the sample spans about 96,000 distinct CDR3 sequences, around 9.8% being singletons. The sample was CD8+ T cells not binding an NS4B(214-222) dextramer, sorted from PBMCs, taken roughly 14 days after the first yellow fever vaccination. The source of these receptors is a man between 18 and 29 years old who received the YFV17D yellow fever vaccine.

The rearrangement uses TRBV5-8 and TRBJ2-4, with D unclear. This CDR3 is built from 13 residues. Trimming left V 0 bases short and J 7 bases short, with 8 bases between. Germline V gene sequence: CDR1 SGHTS, CDR2 YDEGEE. This CDR3 is CASSLGLGNIQYF. The CDR3 region has the DNA TGTGCCAGCAGCTTGGGGCTGGGGAACATTCAGTACTTC.

Ten or more counts support this clonotype. V usage is TRBV12-3 or TRBV12-4 and J usage is TRBJ2-1, with a possible D match to TRBD1 (6 bases). V lost 5 bases, J lost 8 bases, and 16 bases lay in between. CDR3 length equals 14 residues. CDR3 in amino acids: CASSPTGLGDEQFF. CDR3 sequence (DNA): TGTGCCAGCAGTCCCACAGGGTTGGGAGATGAGCAGTTCTTC.

The chain couples TRBV6-5 to TRBJ2-7; D remains ambiguous. V was cut by 6 bases and J by 4 bases, with 10 bases left in between. The germline V gene encodes CDR1 MNHEY and CDR2 SVGAGI. The CDR3 is 12 residues long. Here the CDR3 DNA reads TGTGCCAGCAGCTATCGTGGGTACGAGCAGTACTTC. It encodes CASSYRGYEQYF.

The chain combines TRBV5-1 with TRBJ1-5; D unresolved. Trimming took off 4 bases at V and 2 bases at J, with 13 bases between the two ends. In germline, CDR1 is SGHRS, CDR2 YFSETQ. This CDR3 is built from 15 residues. The CDR3 sequence: CASSLGLDGNQPQHF. CDR3 nucleotide sequence: TGCGCCAGCAGCCTAGGGCTGGACGGCAATCAGCCCCAGCATTTT.

This clonotype was counted ten times or more. This chain connects TRBV2 to TRBJ2-3; 10 bases fit TRBD1. V lost 5 bases to trimming and J lost 5 bases; unmatched junction nucleotides: 10. CDR1 is SNHLY and CDR2 is FYNNEI in the germline V gene. The CDR3 is made up of 16 amino acids. The CDR3 bases are TGTGCCAGCAGTAAGATCGGGACAGGGGAGATAGATACGCAGTATTTT. This encodes CASSKIGTGEIDTQYF.